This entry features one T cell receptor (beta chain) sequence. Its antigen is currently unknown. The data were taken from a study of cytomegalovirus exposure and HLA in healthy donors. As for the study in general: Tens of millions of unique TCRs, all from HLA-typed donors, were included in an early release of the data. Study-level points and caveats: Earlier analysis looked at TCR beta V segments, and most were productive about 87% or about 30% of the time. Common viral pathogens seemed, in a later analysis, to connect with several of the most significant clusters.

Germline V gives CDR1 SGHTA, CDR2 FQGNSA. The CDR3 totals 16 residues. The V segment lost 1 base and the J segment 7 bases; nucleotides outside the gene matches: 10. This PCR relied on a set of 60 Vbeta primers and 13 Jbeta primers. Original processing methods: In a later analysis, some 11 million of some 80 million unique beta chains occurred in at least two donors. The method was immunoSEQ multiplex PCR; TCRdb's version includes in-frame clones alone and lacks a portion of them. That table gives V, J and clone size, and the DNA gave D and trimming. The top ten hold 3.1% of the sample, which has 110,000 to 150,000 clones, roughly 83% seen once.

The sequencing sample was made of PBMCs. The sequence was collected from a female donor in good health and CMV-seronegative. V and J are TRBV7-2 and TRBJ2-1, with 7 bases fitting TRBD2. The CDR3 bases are TGTGCCAGCAGCTTAGTAGCTGGACTAGGAGGGAATGAGCAGTTCTTC. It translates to CASSLVAGLGGNEQFF.